Listed below are T cell receptor beta chains from one sample, sequenced in a study of CD8+ T cells in alopecia areata. Sequenced by immunoSEQ multiplex PCR; TCRdb stores in-frame clones only, minus some. The sample holds approximately 82,000 clones, 51% seen once. The sequenced sample consisted of NKG2D-high CD8+ T cells sorted from blood. Receptor source: a human donor with alopecia areata. CDR3s include the opening cysteine and the closing phenylalanine or tryptophan. The order of the fields is V gene, J gene, clone size, D gene, CDR3 protein, CDR3 DNA. A D gene is named only where the DNA matches it firmly. Where a row states a size, it is once, few, many or the class of an expanded clone; other rows omit it.

V gene: TRBV29-1; J gene: TRBJ1-3; clone size: NA; D gene: NA; CDR3 protein: CSVEEWGSSGNTIYF; CDR3 DNA: TGCAGCGTTGAAGAGTGGGGATCCTCTGGAAACACCATATATTTT
V gene: TRBV29-1; J gene: TRBJ2-7; clone size: NA; D gene: NA; CDR3 protein: CSVVGLASTYEQYF; CDR3 DNA: TGCAGCGTTGTAGGGCTAGCGTCTACCTACGAGCAGTACTTC
V gene: TRBV29-1; J gene: TRBJ1-1; clone size: NA; D gene: TRBD1; CDR3 protein: CSVVGQGNTEAFF; CDR3 DNA: TGCAGCGTGGTCGGACAGGGGAACACTGAAGCTTTCTTT
V gene: TRBV2; J gene: TRBJ2-2; clone size: NA; D gene: NA; CDR3 protein: CASSDGEAANTGELFF; CDR3 DNA: TGTGCCAGCAGTGACGGTGAGGCCGCGAACACCGGGGAGCTGTTTTTT
V gene: TRBV30; J gene: TRBJ2-7; clone size: NA; D gene: TRBD1; CDR3 protein: CAWNQGTGHEQYF; CDR3 DNA: TGTGCCTGGAACCAGGGGACAGGGCACGAGCAGTACTTC
V gene: TRBV27; J gene: TRBJ2-3; clone size: NA; D gene: TRBD2; CDR3 protein: CASSSTSGRGTDTQYF; CDR3 DNA: TGTGCCAGCAGTTCTACTAGCGGGCGGGGTACAGATACGCAGTATTTT
V gene: TRBV4-1; J gene: TRBJ2-5; clone size: NA; D gene: NA; CDR3 protein: CASSGGGQETQYF; CDR3 DNA: TGCGCCAGCAGCGGAGGCGGCCAAGAGACCCAGTACTTC
V gene: TRBV4-1; J gene: TRBJ2-7; clone size: NA; D gene: NA; CDR3 protein: CASSEALGPYEQYF; CDR3 DNA: TGCGCCAGCAGCGAAGCTTTGGGACCGTACGAGCAGTACTTC
V gene: TRBV11-2; J gene: TRBJ2-3; clone size: NA; D gene: TRBD1; CDR3 protein: CASSRPGQGPDTQYF; CDR3 DNA: TGTGCCAGCAGTAGACCGGGACAGGGGCCAGATACGCAGTATTTT
V gene: TRBV9; J gene: TRBJ2-7; clone size: NA; D gene: NA; CDR3 protein: CASSAGYEQYF; CDR3 DNA: TGTGCCAGCAGCGCGGGATACGAGCAGTACTTC
V gene: TRBV6-5; J gene: TRBJ2-7; clone size: NA; D gene: NA; CDR3 protein: CASSYAPDYEQYF; CDR3 DNA: TGTGCCAGCAGTTACGCGCCAGACTACGAGCAGTACTTC
V gene: TRBV27; J gene: TRBJ1-2; clone size: NA; D gene: TRBD1; CDR3 protein: CASSSGTGFGYTF; CDR3 DNA: TGTGCCAGCAGTTCCGGGACAGGGTTCGGCTACACCTTC
V gene: TRBV7-9; J gene: TRBJ2-7; clone size: NA; D gene: NA; CDR3 protein: CASSPRAYEQYF; CDR3 DNA: TGTGCCAGCAGCCCCAGGGCCTACGAGCAGTACTTC
V gene: TRBV27; J gene: TRBJ2-1; clone size: once; D gene: TRBD2; CDR3 protein: CASGRTSDSSYNEQFF; CDR3 DNA: TGTGCCAGCGGCCGTACTAGCGACAGCTCCTACAATGAGCAGTTCTTC
V gene: TRBV30; J gene: TRBJ2-4; clone size: NA; D gene: NA; CDR3 protein: CAWSVGGENIQYF; CDR3 DNA: TGTGCCTGGAGTGTAGGTGGGGAAAACATTCAGTACTTC
V gene: TRBV27; J gene: TRBJ2-4; clone size: NA; D gene: NA; CDR3 protein: CASSTHRDFLYF; CDR3 DNA: TGTGCCAGCAGTACGCACCGGGACTTTCTGTACTTC
V gene: TRBV29-1; J gene: TRBJ2-1; clone size: few; D gene: TRBD1; CDR3 protein: CSVEAGGNRQFF; CDR3 DNA: TGCAGCGTTGAGGCAGGGGGTAATAGGCAGTTCTTC
V gene: TRBV5-6; J gene: TRBJ2-1; clone size: NA; D gene: NA; CDR3 protein: CASSWHTNEQFF; CDR3 DNA: TGTGCCAGCAGCTGGCATACGAATGAGCAGTTCTTC
V gene: TRBV7-9; J gene: TRBJ2-7; clone size: NA; D gene: NA; CDR3 protein: CASSLVGSSEQYF; CDR3 DNA: TGTGCCAGCAGCTTAGTGGGCTCCAGCGAGCAGTACTTC
V gene: TRBV9; J gene: TRBJ2-2; clone size: NA; D gene: NA; CDR3 protein: CASKGDTGELFF; CDR3 DNA: TGTGCCAGCAAGGGGGACACCGGGGAGCTGTTTTTT
V gene: TRBV30; J gene: TRBJ1-1; clone size: NA; D gene: NA; CDR3 protein: CAWSVQTGWEGAFF; CDR3 DNA: TGTGCCTGGAGTGTCCAAACAGGGTGGGAGGGAGCTTTCTTT
V gene: TRBV6-5; J gene: TRBJ2-5; clone size: few; D gene: NA; CDR3 protein: CASSYSSETQYF; CDR3 DNA: TGTGCCAGCAGTTACTCCAGCGAGACCCAGTACTTC
V gene: TRBV27; J gene: TRBJ1-2; clone size: few; D gene: NA; CDR3 protein: CASSSRSGGYTF; CDR3 DNA: TGTGCCAGCAGTTCGCGGTCGGGTGGCTACACCTTC
V gene: TRBV4-1; J gene: TRBJ1-4; clone size: NA; D gene: TRBD1; CDR3 protein: CASSRGQGIILFF; CDR3 DNA: TGCGCCAGCAGCCGGGGACAGGGGATCATACTGTTTTTT
V gene: TRBV29-1; J gene: TRBJ2-7; clone size: NA; D gene: NA; CDR3 protein: CSVEGPSAEQYF; CDR3 DNA: TGCAGCGTTGAGGGTCCCAGCGCCGAGCAGTACTTC
V gene: TRBV6-5; J gene: TRBJ2-1; clone size: NA; D gene: NA; CDR3 protein: CASLNEGHEQFF; CDR3 DNA: TGTGCCAGCCTAAATGAGGGGCATGAGCAGTTCTTC
V gene: TRBV30; J gene: TRBJ2-7; clone size: NA; D gene: TRBD1; CDR3 protein: CALGQGVLGQYF; CDR3 DNA: TGTGCCTTGGGACAGGGGGTCTTAGGGCAGTACTTC
V gene: TRBV30; J gene: TRBJ2-5; clone size: NA; D gene: NA; CDR3 protein: CAWSLGGKTQYF; CDR3 DNA: TGTGCCTGGTCTCTGGGGGGAAAGACCCAGTACTTC
V gene: TRBV5-1; J gene: TRBJ2-5; clone size: NA; D gene: NA; CDR3 protein: CASSFENRETQYF; CDR3 DNA: TGCGCCAGCAGCTTCGAGAACAGGGAGACCCAGTACTTC
V gene: TRBV6-9; J gene: TRBJ1-2; clone size: NA; D gene: NA; CDR3 protein: CASSFDRWGEAVGGYTF; CDR3 DNA: TGTGCCAGCAGTTTTGATAGGTGGGGGGAAGCAGTCGGTGGCTACACCTTC
V gene: TRBV6-5; J gene: TRBJ2-3; clone size: NA; D gene: NA; CDR3 protein: CASATEFSTDTQYF; CDR3 DNA: TGTGCCAGCGCTACAGAATTTAGCACAGATACGCAGTATTTT
V gene: TRBV29-1; J gene: TRBJ1-1; clone size: NA; D gene: NA; CDR3 protein: CSVVGGDTEAFF; CDR3 DNA: TGCAGCGTTGTTGGGGGGGACACTGAAGCTTTCTTT
V gene: TRBV5-1; J gene: TRBJ2-5; clone size: NA; D gene: TRBD2; CDR3 protein: CASTSGGGAGETQYF; CDR3 DNA: TGCGCCAGCACCTCTGGCGGGGGGGCAGGAGAGACCCAGTACTTC
V gene: TRBV28; J gene: TRBJ2-3; clone size: NA; D gene: TRBD2; CDR3 protein: CASSLRLAGVLDTQYF; CDR3 DNA: TGTGCCAGCAGTCTTCGACTAGCGGGAGTGTTAGATACGCAGTATTTT
V gene: TRBV4-3; J gene: TRBJ2-1; clone size: few; D gene: NA; CDR3 protein: CASSQVTRDSNNEQFF; CDR3 DNA: TGCGCCAGCAGCCAGGTCACAAGGGACTCTAACAATGAGCAGTTCTTC
V gene: TRBV4-1; J gene: TRBJ2-7; clone size: NA; D gene: TRBD1; CDR3 protein: CASSQRTGTRYEQYF; CDR3 DNA: TGCGCCAGCAGCCAACGGACAGGGACTCGGTACGAGCAGTACTTC
V gene: TRBV29-1; J gene: TRBJ2-1; clone size: NA; D gene: TRBD2; CDR3 protein: CSLYPGTSDDEQFF; CDR3 DNA: TGCAGCCTATACCCCGGGACTAGCGACGATGAGCAGTTCTTC
V gene: TRBV29-1; J gene: TRBJ2-1; clone size: NA; D gene: TRBD2; CDR3 protein: CSVDSGRAGEQFF; CDR3 DNA: TGCAGCGTAGATAGCGGGAGGGCCGGAGAGCAGTTCTTC